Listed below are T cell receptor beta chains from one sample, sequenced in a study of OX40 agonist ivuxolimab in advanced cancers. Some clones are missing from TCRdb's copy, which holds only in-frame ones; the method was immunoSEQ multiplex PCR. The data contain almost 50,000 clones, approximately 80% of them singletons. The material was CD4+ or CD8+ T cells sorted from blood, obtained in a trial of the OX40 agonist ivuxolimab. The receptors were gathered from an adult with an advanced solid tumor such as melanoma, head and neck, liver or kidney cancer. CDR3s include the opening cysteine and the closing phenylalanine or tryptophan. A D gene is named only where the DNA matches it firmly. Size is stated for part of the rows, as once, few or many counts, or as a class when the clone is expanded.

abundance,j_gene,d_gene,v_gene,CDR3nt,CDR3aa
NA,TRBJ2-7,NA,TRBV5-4,TGTGCCAGCAGCTTGGCCCCAGAAGGGTACGAGCAGTACTTC,CASSLAPEGYEQYF
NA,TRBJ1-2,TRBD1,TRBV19,TGTGCCAGTAGTTGGGGACAGGGAAACTATGGCTACACCTTC,CASSWGQGNYGYTF
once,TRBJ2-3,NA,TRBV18,TGTGCCAGCTCACCACCCGACAACACAGATACGCAGTATTTT,CASSPPDNTDTQYF
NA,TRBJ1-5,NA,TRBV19,TGTGCCAGTAGTATTTATTGGGGGGCGAATCAGCCCCAGCATTTT,CASSIYWGANQPQHF
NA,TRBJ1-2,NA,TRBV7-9,TGTGCCAGCAGCCCCGGGGCAGGGGAAAAATTCTATGGCTACACCTTC,CASSPGAGEKFYGYTF
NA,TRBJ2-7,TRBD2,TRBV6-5,TGTGCCAGCAACCCCCGGCGGGAGGGCTCCTACGAGCAGTACTTC,CASNPRREGSYEQYF
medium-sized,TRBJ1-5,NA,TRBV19,TGTGCCAGTAGTCTAGGAGACACCTATAGCAATCAGCCCCAGCATTTT,CASSLGDTYSNQPQHF
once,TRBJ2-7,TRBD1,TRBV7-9,TGTGCCAGCAGCCCTGAAAGGACAGGGAGCTCCTACGAGCAGTACTTC,CASSPERTGSSYEQYF
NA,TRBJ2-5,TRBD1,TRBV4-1,TGCGCCAGCAGCCAAGGCCCTGGGACAGGGGAGACCCAGTACTTC,CASSQGPGTGETQYF
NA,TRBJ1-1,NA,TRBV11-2,TGTGCCAGCAGTTTCCCGCCCGGGCATGAAGCTTTCTTT,CASSFPPGHEAFF
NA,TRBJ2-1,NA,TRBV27,TGTGCCAGCAGTTTATCGCTTGGGAATGAGCAGTTCTTC,CASSLSLGNEQFF
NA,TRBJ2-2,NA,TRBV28,TGTGCCAGCAGTTCTCTGGACATTCTCAACACCGGGGAGCTGTTTTTT,CASSSLDILNTGELFF
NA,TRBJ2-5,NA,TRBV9,TGTGCCAGCAGCTCAGGGTGGGAGGAGACCCAGTACTTC,CASSSGWEETQYF
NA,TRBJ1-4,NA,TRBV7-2,TGTGCCAGCAGCACACGTGGGGGGGCAACTAATGAAAAACTGTTTTTT,CASSTRGGATNEKLFF
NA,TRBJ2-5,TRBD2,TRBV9,TGTGCCAGCAGCCCTAGCGGGGGGCACCAAGAGACCCAGTACTTC,CASSPSGGHQETQYF
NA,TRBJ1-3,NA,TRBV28,TGTGCCAGCAGTTCCCTGGTATACTCTGGAAACACCATATATTTT,CASSSLVYSGNTIYF
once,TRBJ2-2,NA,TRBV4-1,TGCGCCAGCAGTCTCCCCGGGGACCGGGAGCTGTTTTTT,CASSLPGDRELFF
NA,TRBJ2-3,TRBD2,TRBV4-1,TGCGCCAGCAGCCAAGGGGAAACTAGCGGGGTAGGAGATACGCAGTATTTT,CASSQGETSGVGDTQYF
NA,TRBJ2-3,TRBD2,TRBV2,TGTGCCAGCAGTGCCACACCCTTAGCGGGAGGGGAAGATACGCAGTATTTT,CASSATPLAGGEDTQYF
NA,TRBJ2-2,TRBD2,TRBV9,TGTGCCAGCAGCGTAGAGCCAGTCGGGGGGACCGGGGAGCTGTTTTTT,CASSVEPVGGTGELFF
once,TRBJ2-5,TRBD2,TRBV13,TGTGCCAGCACCCAGGGAGAGCGGGGGGGCCAAGAGACCCAGTACTTC,CASTQGERGGQETQYF
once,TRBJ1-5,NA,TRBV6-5,TGTGCCAGCAGTTGGGACCGGTACAATCAGCCCCAGCATTTT,CASSWDRYNQPQHF